This entry lists 26 T cell receptor beta chains sequenced from one sample in a study of cytomegalovirus exposure and HLA in healthy donors. Use of 60 Vbeta and 13 Jbeta primers characterized the PCR. Produced via immunoSEQ multiplex PCR; TCRdb's table is partial and in-frame only. The sample has 110,000 to 150,000 clones; around 67% are singletons. Sequencing used PBMCs. The receptor set was obtained from a man between 18 and 35 years old in good health and CMV-seropositive.

This clone was counted only a few times. This sequence joins TRBV7-2 and TRBJ2-5; 13 bases map to TRBD2. Looked up from germline, CDR1 is SGHTA and CDR2 is FQGNSA. This CDR3 has 15 residues. J gave up 3 bases and V 4 bases, and 2 bases lay outside the gene matches. CDR3 coding DNA: TGTGCCAGCAGCTCGGGACTAGCGGGAAAAGAGACCCAGTACTTC. Encoded protein: CASSSGLAGKETQYF. Full variable domain (missing parts from reference TRBV7-2 and TRBJ2-5): GAGVSQSPSNKVTEKGKDVELRCDPISGHTALYWYRQSLGQGLEFLIYFQGNSAPDKSGLPSDRFSAERTGGSVSTLTIQRTQQEDSAVYLCASSSGLAGKETQYFGPGTRLLVL.

V gene TRBV27 combines with J gene TRBJ1-5; D is unclear. V gave up 5 bases and J gave up 5 bases, with 19 bases separating them. Germline lookup yields CDR1 MNHEY and CDR2 SMNVEV (reference sequence). The CDR3 is 16 amino acids. The CDR3 DNA is TGTGCCAGCAGTCTAAACTACCCTGGTCCAGATCAGCCCCAGCATTTT. Translated: CASSLNYPGPDQPQHF.

The rearrangement uses TRBV6-5 and TRBJ1-4, with D unclear. Germline CDR1 and CDR2: MNHEY and SVGAGI. Trimming stripped 4 bases from V and 0 bases from J, with 12 bases between. The CDR3 contains 16 residues. The CDR3 region has the DNA TGTGCCAGCAGTTCCTCCAACAGAGCAACTAATGAAAAACTGTTTTTT. Protein sequence: CASSSSNRATNEKLFF.

The rearrangement uses TRBV11-1 and TRBJ2-1; 7 bases line up with TRBD2. The CDR3 loop spans 15 amino acids. Germline V gives CDR1 SGHAT, CDR2 FQDESV (reference sequence). V was pared by 1 base and J by 5 bases, with 5 bases of the junction left unmatched. In DNA form, the CDR3 reads TGTGCCAGCAGCTTAGTTAGCGGGCGAAACAATGAGCAGTTCTTC. This translates into CASSLVSGRNNEQFF.

This clone was observed once. This chain connects TRBV7-2 to TRBJ2-3; a possible D gene is TRBD1 (6 bases). This CDR3 contains 15 residues. CDR1 is SGHTA and CDR2 is FQGNSA in the germline V gene. V was pared by 3 bases and J by 5 bases, with 15 bases between. Written as DNA, the CDR3 is TGTGCCAGCAGCTTGAGACCGGGACACATAGATACGCAGTATTTT. It yields the protein CASSLRPGHIDTQYF.

This rearrangement joins TRBV6-5 to TRBJ2-5; 11 bases line up with TRBD1. The J call is uncertain, as TRBJ2-7 better fits the DNA end. The length of the CDR3 is 14 residues. CDR1 is MNHEY and CDR2 is SVGAGI in the germline V gene. The CDR3 loop is CASSYGQGAYEQYF. CDR3 nucleotide sequence: TGTGCCAGCAGTTACGGACAGGGGGCGTACGAGCAGTACTTC.

The rearrangement joins TRBV28 to TRBJ1-2; 7 nucleotides agree with TRBD1. Germline-derived CDR1 and CDR2 are MDHEN and SYDVKM. The trim removed 5 bases at V and 4 bases at J, leaving 10 bases unmatched. The CDR3 extends over 15 amino acids. In DNA, the CDR3 is TGTGCCAGCAGTGTTCGACAGGGCCCCATCTATGGCTACACCTTC. Translating gives CASSVRQGPIYGYTF.

The V call is TRBV19, the J call TRBJ2-7, with 8 bases identical to TRBD1. The CDR3 loop spans 12 amino acids. The germline CDR1 and CDR2 sequences are LNHDA and SQIVND (reference sequence). J was trimmed by 6 bases and V by 6 bases; bases with no gene match: 4. CDR3: CASRDRVGEQYF. The CDR3 region has the DNA TGTGCCAGTAGGGACAGGGTAGGCGAGCAGTACTTC. Variable domain in full (rest from reference TRBV19 and TRBJ2-7): DGGITQSPKYLFRKEGQNVTLSCEQNLNHDAMYWYRQDPGQGLRLIYYSQIVNDFQKGDIAEGYSVSREKKESFPLTVTSAQKNPTAFYLCASRDRVGEQYFGPGTRLTVT.

The chain carries TRBV5-4 and TRBJ2-7, with 10 bases identical to TRBD2. Germline V gene data show CDR1 as SGHNT and CDR2 as YYREEE (reference sequence). With 5 bases clipped from V and 5 bases from J, the junction kept 16 bases outside the gene matches. The CDR3 spans 17 residues. CDR3 sequence reads: CASRSSGPSGSLHEQYF. DNA of the CDR3: TGTGCCAGCAGAAGTTCAGGGCCTAGCGGGAGTTTACACGAGCAGTACTTC.

This clone was counted only a few times. The chain employs TRBV10-3 and TRBJ2-2, with D tentatively TRBD2 (6 bases). Germline V gene sequence: CDR1 ENHRY, CDR2 SYGVKD. Trimming shortened V by 2 bases and J by 1 base, and 11 bases separated the two germline ends. CDR3 length: 16 residues. CDR3 sequence reads: CAISEPVGGNTGELFF. Written as DNA, the CDR3 is TGTGCCATCAGTGAGCCCGTGGGGGGGAACACCGGGGAGCTGTTTTTT.

The V call is TRBV12-5, the J call TRBJ2-7; the match to TRBD1 covers 8 bases. The V gene's germline CDR1 is LGHNT and CDR2 FRNRAP. CDR3 size: 19 residues. V gave up 3 bases and J gave up 2 bases; unmatched junction bases: 18. The CDR3 nucleotides read TGTGCTAGTGGTTTCCTTAAATGGATCCGGGACAGGTTGACCTACGAGCAGTACTTC. Amino acid sequence: CASGFLKWIRDRLTYEQYF.

Here the CDR3 reads CTSSQEGGVNYGYTF. DNA for the CDR3: TGCACCAGCAGCCAAGAGGGGGGGGTGAACTATGGCTACACCTTC. The V and J genes are TRBV1 and TRBJ1-2. TRBV1 counts as a pseudogene. The CDR3 has 15 amino acids.

This chain joins TRBV2 and TRBJ1-2; TRBD1 aligns across 7 bases. There are 12 residues in the CDR3. The V gene's germline CDR1 is SNHLY and CDR2 FYNNEI. Losses at the gene ends were 7 bases for V and 7 bases for J; bases not matched to a gene: 6. The CDR3 sequence: CASTYDRVGYTF. CDR3 sequence (DNA): TGTGCCAGCACTTACGACAGGGTTGGCTACACCTTC.

The chain recombines TRBV16 with TRBJ1-2; 7 bases fit TRBD1. CDR1 is KGHSY and CDR2 is FQNENV in the germline V gene. The CDR3 is made up of 15 amino acids. With 6 bases clipped from V and 8 bases from J, the junction kept 15 bases outside the gene matches. The CDR3, as DNA: TGTGCCAGCAGGAATGCTCAGGGGGGCGCGGAGGGCTACACCTTC. Residues: CASRNAQGGAEGYTF.

The chain recombines TRBV7-8 with TRBJ1-5; D unresolved. Germline V gene lookup returns CDR1 SGHVS and CDR2 FQNEAQ. V shed 3 bases and J shed 4 bases, with 13 bases lying between them. This CDR3 region has 15 residues. The CDR3 spells CASSFGGEWNQPQHF. The CDR3 DNA is TGTGCCAGCAGCTTTGGCGGGGAGTGGAATCAGCCCCAGCATTTT.

Only a few counts were recorded for this clone. The rearrangement links TRBV5-6 to TRBJ1-5; TRBD1 aligns across 7 bases. The CDR3 has 15 residues. Germline V gene data show CDR1 as SGHDT and CDR2 as YYEEEE. Trimming removed 1 base from V and 4 bases from J; junction bases left unmatched: 5. This chain's CDR3 is CASSLQATGNQPQHF. DNA of the CDR3: TGTGCCAGCAGCTTGCAGGCGACAGGGAATCAGCCCCAGCATTTT.

This chain links TRBV6-1 with TRBJ2-5; 9 nucleotides align to TRBD1. From germline, CDR1 is MNHNS and CDR2 SASEGT. The CDR3 is 14 amino acids. After removal of 8 bases from V and 4 bases from J, the junction contained 8 bases not matched to a gene. The CDR3 here is CASQSNRGLETQYF. CDR3 nucleotides: TGTGCCAGCCAGTCGAACAGGGGGCTAGAGACCCAGTACTTC.

CDR3: CASTTTEAAFF. CDR3 bases: TGTGCCAGCACTACAACAGAAGCCGCTTTCTTT. This rearrangement joins TRBV5-4 to TRBJ1-1, with D uncertain. Per the germline V gene, CDR1 is SGHNT and CDR2 is YYREEE (reference sequence). The V end lost 6 bases, the J end lost 11 bases, and 14 bases lay between the germline ends. The CDR3 covers 11 residues.

This chain connects TRBV28 to TRBJ2-7, with 8 bases lining up with TRBD1. This CDR3 spans 14 amino acids. Trimming took 8 bases from V and 3 from J; bases not matched to a gene: 9. Germline V lookup: CDR1 MDHEN, CDR2 SYDVKM. CDR3 bases: TGTGCCAGCGCGGCTGGAGGACAGGGCTACGAGCAGTACTTC. It is translated as CASAAGGQGYEQYF. The variable domain in full, completed from reference TRBV28 and TRBJ2-7, reads DVKVTQSSRYLVKRTGEKVFLECVQDMDHENMFWYRQDPGLGLRLIYFSYDVKMKEKGDIPEGYSVSREKKERFSLILESASTNQTSMYLCASAAGGQGYEQYFGPGTRLTVT.

This clone was picked up one time. This chain joins TRBV4-2 and TRBJ2-5, with D possibly TRBD2 on 7 matching bases. CDR3 length equals 18 residues. Trimming pared 3 bases from V and 2 bases from J, leaving 22 bases between. The V gene's germline CDR1 is LGHNA and CDR2 YNFKEQ. CDR3 DNA sequence: TGTGCCAGCAGCCAGGGGGCATCGCGGGGGAGAATGCAAGAGACCCAGTACTTC. Protein product: CASSQGASRGRMQETQYF.

The CDR3 spells CASSLPGQPKGTEAFF. CDR3 DNA: TGTGCCAGCAGCTTACCCGGACAACCAAAAGGCACTGAAGCTTTCTTT. The rearrangement links TRBV5-4 to TRBJ1-1, with D possibly TRBD1 on 5 matching bases. Germline V lookup: CDR1 SGHNT, CDR2 YYREEE (reference sequence). V gave up 2 bases and J gave up 4 bases, with 18 bases separating them. CDR3 size: 16 residues.

The gene calls are TRBV11-2 and TRBJ1-1; D unclear. V shed 0 bases and J shed 6 bases, with 20 bases lying between them. Germline V gene lookup returns CDR1 SGHAT and CDR2 FQNNGV. This CDR3 contains 17 residues. DNA for the CDR3: TGTGCCAGCAGCTTAGAGCTGGCCCTAGATCAAGGCCCTGAAGCTTTCTTT. Its translation: CASSLELALDQGPEAFF.

The chain joins TRBV4-3 to TRBJ1-5; a possible D gene is TRBD1 (5 bases). The germline CDR1 and CDR2 sequences are LGHNA and YSLEER. CDR3 length: 16 residues. V lost 4 bases and J 0 bases, leaving 13 bases between the germline ends. The CDR3 DNA sequence: TGCGCCAGCAGCCCGACTTTAAGGGGTAGCAATCAGCCCCAGCATTTT. It specifies CASSPTLRGSNQPQHF.

CDR3 loop: CASSQDGRDTGELFF. In DNA form, the CDR3 reads TGTGCCAGCAGCCAAGATGGCAGGGACACCGGGGAGCTGTTTTTT. The V gene is TRBV4-2, the J gene TRBJ2-2; tentatively, D is TRBD1 (5 bases). Germline values: CDR1 LGHNA, CDR2 YNFKEQ. The CDR3 is made up of 15 amino acids. V was clipped by 0 bases and J by 3 bases, with 8 bases between them.

The rearrangement uses TRBV7-8 and TRBJ2-7; 9 nucleotides match TRBD1. With V trimmed by 0 bases and J by 5 bases, 8 bases remained unmatched. Germline V gene lookup returns CDR1 SGHVS and CDR2 FQNEAQ. The CDR3 covers 16 residues. Here the CDR3 reads CASSLADRGLRNEQYF. CDR3 nucleotides: TGTGCCAGCAGCTTAGCCGACAGGGGGTTAAGAAACGAGCAGTACTTC.

V is TRBV7-9 and J is TRBJ1-6; no reliable D call. V dropped 5 bases and J dropped 4 bases, with 9 bases sitting between them. This CDR3 spans 14 amino acids. CDR1 is SEHNR, CDR2 FQNEAQ, per germline (reference sequence). This CDR3 reads CASSTLGYNSPLHF. The CDR3, as DNA: TGTGCCAGCAGCACTCTAGGTTATAATTCACCCCTCCACTTT.